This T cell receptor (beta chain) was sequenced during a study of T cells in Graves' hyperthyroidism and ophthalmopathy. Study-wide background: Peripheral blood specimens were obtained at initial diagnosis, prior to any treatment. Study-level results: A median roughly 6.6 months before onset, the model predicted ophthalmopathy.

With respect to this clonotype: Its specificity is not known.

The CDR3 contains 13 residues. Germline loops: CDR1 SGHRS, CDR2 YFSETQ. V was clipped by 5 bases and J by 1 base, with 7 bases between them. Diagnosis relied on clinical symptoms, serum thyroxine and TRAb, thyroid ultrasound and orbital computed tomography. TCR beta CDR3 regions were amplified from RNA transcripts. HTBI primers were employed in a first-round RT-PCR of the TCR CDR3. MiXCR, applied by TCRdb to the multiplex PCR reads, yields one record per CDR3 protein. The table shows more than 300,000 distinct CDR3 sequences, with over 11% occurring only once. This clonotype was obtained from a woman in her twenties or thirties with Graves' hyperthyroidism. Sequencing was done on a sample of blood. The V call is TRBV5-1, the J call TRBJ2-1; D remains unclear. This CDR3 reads CASRTASYNEQFF. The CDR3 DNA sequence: TGCGCCAGCAGGACCGCATCCTACAATGAGCAGTTCTTC.